The 29 T cell receptor beta chains in this list originate from one sample, sequenced in a study of human T cells and chemical hapten exposure. Regarding time point: pre-sensitization, week 0. Stated treatment: therapeutic diphenylcyclopropenone sensitization with weekly scalp DPC. TCRdb fed the RACE reads into MiXCR, producing one record per CDR3 protein. The data show under 300,000 distinct CDR3 sequences, approximately 7.5% seen once. Sequencing was performed on whole blood, taken in connection with sensitization to the hapten diphenylcyclopropenone (DPC). These receptors all stem from a man aged 18 to 29 with alopecia areata. Some clones in this sample may be carry-over from other donors' samples.

This clonotype has just a few counts. V gene TRBV3-1 combines with J gene TRBJ1-2; no reliable D call. This CDR3 region has 13 residues. The V end lost 5 bases, the J end lost 0 bases, and 7 bases lay between the germline ends. CDR1 is LGHDT, CDR2 YNNKEL, per germline (reference sequence). CDR3 amino acids: CASSAEANYGYTF. The DNA of the CDR3 is TGTGCCAGCAGCGCGGAGGCTAACTATGGCTACACCTTC.

The chain links TRBV27 to TRBJ2-5; 8 positions match TRBD1. With 5 bases clipped from V and 3 bases from J, the junction kept 8 bases outside the gene matches. Germline-derived CDR1 and CDR2 are MNHEY and SMNVEV (reference sequence). This CDR3 is built from 15 residues. The CDR3 DNA reads TGTGCCAGCAGTCCAGGGACAGGCCAGAAAGAGACCCAGTACTTC. The encoded protein is CASSPGTGQKETQYF.

This clonotype was counted between two and nine times. The chain combines TRBV28 with TRBJ1-1, with D possibly being TRBD1 (5 bases). V was shortened by 2 bases and J by 5 bases, with 12 bases between the two germline ends. The CDR3 spans 14 residues. From germline, CDR1 is MDHEN and CDR2 SYDVKM. The DNA for the CDR3 is TGTGCCAGCAGTTTAGGAACAGGTTGGACTGAAGCTTTCTTT. It specifies CASSLGTGWTEAFF. The full variable domain, in which reference TRBV28 and TRBJ1-1 provide the parts outside the CDR3, is DVKVTQSSRYLVKRTGEKVFLECVQDMDHENMFWYRQDPGLGLRLIYFSYDVKMKEKGDIPEGYSVSREKKERFSLILESASTNQTSMYLCASSLGTGWTEAFFGQGTRLTVV.

This clonotype was counted between two and nine times. This chain uses TRBV6-5 with TRBJ1-2; the D gene is possibly TRBD1 (6 bases). The CDR3 runs to 13 residues. Trimming removed 6 bases from V and 5 bases from J, with 13 bases in between. The germline gives CDR1 MNHEY, CDR2 SVGAGI. The CDR3 nucleotides read TGTGCCAGCAGAAACAGGGCCCTTTATGGCTACACCTTC. Amino acids: CASRNRALYGYTF.

This clonotype was seen only a few times. CDR3 amino acids: CASSLVGSGNQPQHF. DNA for the CDR3: TGTGCCAGCAGCTTAGTAGGTAGCGGTAATCAGCCCCAGCATTTT. The chain recombines TRBV7-9 with TRBJ1-5; D uncertain. The CDR3 runs to 15 residues. Germline V gives CDR1 SEHNR, CDR2 FQNEAQ (reference sequence). V was trimmed by 1 base and J by 4 bases, leaving 11 bases between them.

CDR3 nucleotides: TGTGCCAGCAGCTTAGCACAGGCAACTAATGAAAAACTGTTTTTT. Amino acids: CASSLAQATNEKLFF. This chain uses TRBV7-9 with TRBJ1-4; D is perhaps TRBD1 (5 bases). CDR1 and CDR2 from the germline V gene are SEHNR and FQNEAQ (reference sequence). V lost 0 bases to trimming and J lost 0 bases, with 5 bases between them. CDR3 length: 15 residues.

The chain links TRBV27 to TRBJ2-1, with D possibly TRBD1 on 6 matching bases. Germline V gene sequence: CDR1 MNHEY, CDR2 SMNVEV (reference sequence). Deletions cut 2 bases from V and 7 bases from J, with 9 bases between. The CDR3 is made up of 13 amino acids. The CDR3 region has the DNA TGTGCCAGCAGTTTAACAGGGTTGAATGAGCAGTTCTTC. Protein sequence: CASSLTGLNEQFF.

This clonotype has ten or more counts. The V call is TRBV12-3 or TRBV12-4, the J call TRBJ1-5, with D unclear. Trimming cost V 1 base and J 0 bases, with 7 bases left between them. The CDR3 has 15 amino acids. In DNA, the CDR3 is TGTGCCAGCAGTTTAGTCCCTGATAGCAATCAGCCCCAGCATTTT. Protein: CASSLVPDSNQPQHF.

The rearrangement links TRBV11-2 to TRBJ2-3; D assignment may be TRBD1 or TRBD2 (5 bases each). The CDR3 spans 16 residues. Per the germline V gene, CDR1 is SGHAT and CDR2 is FQNNGV. V was shortened by 3 bases and J by 2 bases, with 15 bases between the two germline ends. CDR3 nucleotides: TGTGCCAGCAGCTTGCAGGGACCTTCTTTCACAGATACGCAGTATTTT. Encoded protein: CASSLQGPSFTDTQYF.

This clonotype was counted a few times. V gene TRBV29-1 combines with J gene TRBJ2-2; 12 bases map to TRBD1. V trimming: 7 bases; J trimming: 2 bases; junction bases outside the gene matches: 8. Germline V gene sequence: CDR1 SQVTM, CDR2 ANQGSEA. CDR3 size: 16 residues. CDR3 region: CSASAGQGANTGELFF. The DNA of the CDR3 is TGCAGCGCCAGCGCGGGACAGGGGGCTAACACCGGGGAGCTGTTTTTT.

This clonotype came up a few times. The chain combines TRBV5-4 with TRBJ1-6; TRBD1 aligns across 8 bases. With 3 bases clipped from V and 7 bases from J, the junction kept 6 bases outside the gene matches. This CDR3 contains 15 residues. Germline V CDR1 and CDR2: SGHNT, YYREEE (reference sequence). CDR3 amino acids: CASSWGQVGNSPLHF. The CDR3 DNA is TGTGCCAGCAGCTGGGGACAGGTGGGGAATTCACCCCTCCACTTT.

The V call is TRBV6-5, the J call TRBJ1-2; 8 bases are shared with TRBD1. Germline loops: CDR1 MNHEY, CDR2 SVGAGI. The V gene end was trimmed by 2 bases and the J gene end by 3 bases; junction bases not matched to a gene: 5. The CDR3 is 15 residues long. The CDR3 protein is CASSYRTGNYYGYTF. CDR3 DNA: TGTGCCAGCAGTTACCGGACAGGGAACTACTATGGCTACACCTTC.

The J gene is TRBJ2-5, the V gene TRBV11-2, with D perhaps matching TRBD1 (5 bases). Germline-derived CDR1 and CDR2 are SGHAT and FQNNGV. Trimming pared 2 bases from V and 2 bases from J, leaving 9 bases between. The CDR3 runs to 14 residues. In nucleotides, the CDR3 is TGTGCCAGCAGCTTATTCGACAGACAAGAGACCCAGTACTTC. Protein product: CASSLFDRQETQYF.

In its sample, this clonotype was seen a few times. The rearrangement joins TRBV7-2 to TRBJ2-1; 11 bases line up with TRBD2. With V trimmed by 4 bases and J by 9 bases, 14 bases remained unmatched. The CDR3 consists of 17 residues. Germline-derived CDR1 and CDR2 are SGHTA and FQGNSA. The CDR3 DNA reads TGTGCCAGCAGCTCGTCGACAACTAGCGGGGGCTGGAGTGAGCAGTTCTTC. Encoded protein: CASSSSTTSGGWSEQFF.

The gene calls are TRBV12-3 or TRBV12-4 and TRBJ2-1, with D tentatively TRBD1 (5 bases). V gave up 5 bases and J gave up 9 bases, with 14 bases separating them. The CDR3 length is 13 residues. The CDR3 nucleotides read TGTGCCAGCAGTCCCCCCCTAGGGGCTGAGCAGTTCTTC. As protein: CASSPPLGAEQFF.

This clonotype showed up just a few times. This sequence joins TRBV27 and TRBJ2-7, with 11 bases identical to TRBD2. There are 17 residues in the CDR3. V was clipped by 6 bases and J by 5 bases; unmatched bases: 15. The germline CDR1 and CDR2 sequences are MNHEY and SMNVEV (reference sequence). CDR3 DNA sequence: TGTGCCAGCAGCACCACCCGACTAGCGGGGTCTCCCGACGAGCAGTACTTC. Residues: CASSTTRLAGSPDEQYF.

The V gene is TRBV12-3 or TRBV12-4, the J gene TRBJ2-2; 7 bases are a match to TRBD2. V shed 6 bases and J 4 bases; nucleotides not matched to a gene: 11. CDR3 length equals 16 residues. The CDR3 DNA reads as TGTGCCAGCAGATCTTTAAGCGGGGAGGCCACCGGGGAGCTGTTTTTT. It yields the protein CASRSLSGEATGELFF.

This chain connects TRBV7-8 to TRBJ1-1, with a weak D call TRBD1 (6 bases). The germline V and J ends were trimmed by 5 bases and 1 base, with 14 bases remaining between them. This CDR3 spans 15 amino acids. CDR1 is SGHVS and CDR2 is FQNEAQ in the germline V gene. The CDR3 is CASSPATGRNTEAFF. The CDR3, as DNA: TGTGCCAGCAGCCCAGCGACAGGAAGGAACACTGAAGCTTTCTTT. The whole variable domain, filled in from reference TRBV7-8 and TRBJ1-1, reads GAGVSQSPRYKVAKRGQDVALRCDPISGHVSLFWYQQALGQGPEFLTYFQNEAQLDKSGLPSDRFFAERPEGSVSTLKIQRTQQEDSAVYLCASSPATGRNTEAFFGQGTRLTVV.

This clonotype was counted at least ten times. The rearrangement links TRBV11-2 to TRBJ1-1; D gene ambiguous. The CDR3 has 17 amino acids. Trimming pared 1 base from V and 0 bases from J, leaving 15 bases between. CDR1 is SGHAT and CDR2 is FQNNGV in the germline V gene. CDR3 protein: CASSLGRGYAMNTEAFF. In DNA form, the CDR3 reads TGTGCCAGCAGCTTAGGCCGCGGATACGCTATGAACACTGAAGCTTTCTTT.

In its sample, this clonotype was seen a few times. The rearrangement joins TRBV4-3 to TRBJ1-1; tentative D call: TRBD1 (5 bases). This CDR3 is 14 amino acids long. Trimming took 4 bases from V and 0 from J, leaving 9 bases between them. In germline, CDR1 is LGHNA, CDR2 YSLEER. In DNA form, the CDR3 reads TGCGCCAGCAGCCGAGGACATCTGAACACTGAAGCTTTCTTT. This gives the protein CASSRGHLNTEAFF.

This clonotype turned up a few times. The rearrangement joins TRBV28 to TRBJ1-5; D is undetermined. This CDR3 is 14 amino acids long. The ends were cut back, 10 bases at V and 4 bases at J, with 17 bases in the middle. CDR1 and CDR2 from the germline V gene are MDHEN and SYDVKM. The CDR3 loop reads CATSDSLRNQPQHF. CDR3 nucleotides: TGTGCCACCTCTGACTCCCTGAGGAATCAGCCCCAGCATTTT.

The chain employs TRBV5-4 and TRBJ1-2; D unclear. This CDR3 contains 14 residues. Trimming shortened V by 4 bases and J by 1 base, and 11 bases separated the two germline ends. Germline CDR1 and CDR2: SGHNT and YYREEE (reference sequence). The CDR3 loop reads CASSRPDGNYGYTF. The CDR3 coding sequence is TGTGCCAGCAGCCGGCCGGACGGTAACTATGGCTACACCTTC.

V is TRBV10-3 and J is TRBJ2-3, with 15 nucleotides matching TRBD2. After removal of 6 bases from V and 2 bases from J, the junction contained 6 bases not matched to a gene. The CDR3 spans 17 residues. Germline values: CDR1 ENHRY, CDR2 SYGVKD. Written as DNA, the CDR3 is TGTGCCATCAGACCCGGGACTAGCGGGGGGAACACAGATACGCAGTATTTT. It translates to CAIRPGTSGGNTDTQYF.

The chain combines TRBV18 with TRBJ1-1, with a possible D match to TRBD1 (5 bases). Germline CDR1 is KGHSH and CDR2 is LQKENI. The CDR3 runs to 13 residues. Trimming left V 2 bases short and J 7 bases short, with 11 bases between. The CDR3 region has the DNA TGTGCCAGCTCACCAGGGACGGAGAATGAAGCTTTCTTT. Amino acids: CASSPGTENEAFF.

This clonotype was seen only a few times. This chain connects TRBV11-2 to TRBJ1-6; 8 positions match TRBD1. The germline V gene has CDR1 SGHAT and CDR2 FQNNGV. V lost 8 bases, J lost 6 bases, and 6 bases stayed unmatched. This CDR3 region has 14 residues. The chain's CDR3 is CASSRTGLNSPLHF. CDR3 in DNA: TGTGCCAGCTCCCGGACAGGGCTTAATTCACCCCTCCACTTT.

This clonotype was seen ten or more times. The rearrangement uses TRBV4-3 and TRBJ1-6; no firm D call. Germline V gene sequence: CDR1 LGHNA, CDR2 YSLEER. This CDR3 comprises 15 residues. With 0 bases removed from V and 10 bases from J, the gap between germline ends came to 13 bases. The CDR3 nucleotides are TGCGCCAGCAGCCAAGACGGAGAGAAGGGATCACCCCTCCACTTT. Protein sequence: CASSQDGEKGSPLHF.

This clonotype was found many times. The chain carries TRBV4-3 and TRBJ1-2; 7 bases line up with TRBD1. The length of the CDR3 is 15 residues. J gave up 8 bases and V 2 bases, and 11 bases lay outside the gene matches. Germline V lookup: CDR1 LGHNA, CDR2 YSLEER. This CDR3 is CASSQNRGIIYGYTF. In DNA form, the CDR3 reads TGCGCCAGCAGCCAAAACAGGGGCATAATATACGGCTACACCTTC.

This clonotype occurred a few times. V and J are TRBV7-9 and TRBJ2-3; the match to TRBD1 covers 11 bases. The length of the CDR3 is 15 residues. In germline, CDR1 is SEHNR, CDR2 FQNEAQ (reference sequence). V lost 5 bases, J lost 6 bases, and 7 bases stayed unmatched. The CDR3 bases are TGTGCCAGCAGCCCCGGGGACAGGGGGTCGGATACGCAGTATTTT. The encoded protein is CASSPGDRGSDTQYF.

This clonotype was recorded many times. The CDR3 reads CASSLAVRVNTEAFF. In DNA, the CDR3 is TGTGCCAGCAGCTTAGCGGTCAGGGTAAACACTGAAGCTTTCTTT. The chain combines TRBV7-2 with TRBJ1-1, with D maybe TRBD1 (5 bases). From germline, CDR1 is SGHTA and CDR2 FQGNSA. Deletions cut 0 bases from V and 2 bases from J, with 10 bases between. The CDR3 sequence is 15 residues long. Combining the CDR3 with reference TRBV7-2 and TRBJ1-1 gives the whole variable domain GAGVSQSPSNKVTEKGKDVELRCDPISGHTALYWYRQSLGQGLEFLIYFQGNSAPDKSGLPSDRFSAERTGGSVSTLTIQRTQQEDSAVYLCASSLAVRVNTEAFFGQGTRLTVV.